This T cell receptor (beta chain) was captured in a study of control samples from healthy donors and cancer patients. Data came from immunoSEQ multiplex PCR; TCRdb stores just in-frame clones and leaves some out. Altogether under 80,000 clones are present, approximately 84% being singletons, with the ten largest covering under 30%. The V gene's germline CDR1 is KGHSH and CDR2 LQKENI. The CDR3 has 14 residues. V lost 0 bases to trimming and J lost 5 bases, with 10 bases between them. The clonotype was recovered from a man aged 50 to 60 in good health. Sequenced: blood. This chain joins TRBV18 and TRBJ1-1; D not certain. Written as DNA, the CDR3 is TGTGCCAGCTCACCACCTCGGGGAAGGACTGAAGCTTTCTTT. Translation: CASSPPRGRTEAFF. Combining the CDR3 with reference TRBV18 and TRBJ1-1 gives the whole variable domain NAGVMQNPRHLVRRRGQEARLRCSPMKGHSHVYWYRQLPEEGLKFMVYLQKENIIDESGMPKERFSAEFPKEGPSILRIQQVVRGDSAAYFCASSPPRGRTEAFFGQGTRLTVV.